Each of the 6 T cell receptor beta chains below was sequenced from the same sample in a study of blood T cell repertoires in COVID-19. Produced via immunoSEQ multiplex PCR; TCRdb's table is partial and in-frame only. The sample carries almost 50,000 clones, 70% to 80% recorded once. Sequenced material: peripheral blood. These receptors were taken from a man between 65 and 85 years old with acute or convalescent COVID-19.

V gene TRBV19 combines with J gene TRBJ2-4; 7 nucleotides align to TRBD2. This CDR3 region has 18 residues. Trimming cost V 4 bases and J 0 bases; bases outside gene matches: 12. Germline V gene lookup returns CDR1 LNHDA and CDR2 SQIVND (reference sequence). The CDR3 DNA follows: TGTGCCAGTAGTACTCAAGCCGGACTAGGGCGAGCCAAAAACATTCAGTACTTC. Translating it yields CASSTQAGLGRAKNIQYF.

This chain joins TRBV7-6 and TRBJ2-2; 8 nucleotides line up with TRBD1. From germline, CDR1 is SGHVS and CDR2 FNYEAQ. V lost 3 bases to trimming and J lost 4 bases; unmatched junction nucleotides: 4. There are 15 residues in the CDR3. CDR3 bases: TGTGCCAGCAGCTTTTCGACAGGGGCCACCGGGGAGCTGTTTTTT. Protein product: CASSFSTGATGELFF.

This chain uses TRBV6-5 with TRBJ1-2, with 10 bases matching TRBD1. Germline CDR1 is MNHEY and CDR2 is SVGAGI. The CDR3 sequence is 15 residues long. The J segment lost 4 bases and the V segment lost 7 bases, leaving 9 bases of the junction unmatched. CDR3 DNA: TGTGCCAGCATTCAGACAGGGGGCTACCTCTATGGCTACACCTTC. Encoded protein: CASIQTGGYLYGYTF.

The chain uses TRBV7-2 and TRBJ2-7; 7 positions agree with TRBD1. The V gene's germline CDR1 is SGHTA and CDR2 FQGNSA. There are 15 residues in the CDR3. V shed 6 bases and J 3 bases; nucleotides not matched to a gene: 11. The CDR3 coding sequence is TGTGCCAGCAGTCAGTTTAGGGGGCAGCACTACGAGCAGTACTTC. Translating it yields CASSQFRGQHYEQYF.

V is TRBV9 and J is TRBJ2-1; D might be TRBD1 (5 bases). The CDR3 runs to 14 residues. Trimming shortened V by 1 base and J by 3 bases, and 8 bases separated the two germline ends. CDR1 SGDLS and CDR2 YYNGEE come from the germline V gene. CDR3 protein: CASSVPGHYNEQFF. CDR3 coding DNA: TGTGCCAGCAGCGTACCCGGACACTACAATGAGCAGTTCTTC.

V and J are TRBV4-1 and TRBJ1-1, with a tentative D call TRBD1 (5 bases). This CDR3 has 13 amino acids. The ends were cut back, 0 bases at V and 7 bases at J, with 9 bases in the middle. Germline values: CDR1 MGHRA, CDR2 YSYEKL. The CDR3 loop reads CASSQEPGLEAFF. The CDR3, as DNA: TGCGCCAGCAGCCAAGAGCCGGGACTTGAAGCTTTCTTT.